Detailed here is one T cell receptor (beta chain). Original analysis: Reference gene primer amplification in the assay estimated nucleated cell counts. Using immunoSEQ multiplex PCR, the repertoire was profiled, and TCRdb retains in-frame clones only, with some absent. For V, J and clone size, that table is used; D and trimming come from the DNA. The sample consists of about 200,000 clones, about four fifths of them appearing once. This sample was taken from a study of blood T cell repertoires in COVID-19. Study at large: In each case, the material was cDNA or gDNA derived from T cells, B-cell-depleted T cells, or PBMCs.

This CDR3 has 15 amino acids. With 0 bases removed from V and 11 bases from J, the gap between germline ends came to 16 bases. Germline V gives CDR1 MNHEY, CDR2 SMNVEV (reference sequence). The sequence came from a woman between 55 and 75 years old with COVID-19, enrolled during active disease. The sequenced material came from peripheral blood. The chain is built from TRBV27 and TRBJ1-4; tentatively, D is TRBD1 (5 bases). The CDR3 loop is CASSLSRQPSEKLFF. DNA for the CDR3: TGTGCCAGCAGTTTATCAAGACAGCCCTCTGAGAAACTGTTTTTT.